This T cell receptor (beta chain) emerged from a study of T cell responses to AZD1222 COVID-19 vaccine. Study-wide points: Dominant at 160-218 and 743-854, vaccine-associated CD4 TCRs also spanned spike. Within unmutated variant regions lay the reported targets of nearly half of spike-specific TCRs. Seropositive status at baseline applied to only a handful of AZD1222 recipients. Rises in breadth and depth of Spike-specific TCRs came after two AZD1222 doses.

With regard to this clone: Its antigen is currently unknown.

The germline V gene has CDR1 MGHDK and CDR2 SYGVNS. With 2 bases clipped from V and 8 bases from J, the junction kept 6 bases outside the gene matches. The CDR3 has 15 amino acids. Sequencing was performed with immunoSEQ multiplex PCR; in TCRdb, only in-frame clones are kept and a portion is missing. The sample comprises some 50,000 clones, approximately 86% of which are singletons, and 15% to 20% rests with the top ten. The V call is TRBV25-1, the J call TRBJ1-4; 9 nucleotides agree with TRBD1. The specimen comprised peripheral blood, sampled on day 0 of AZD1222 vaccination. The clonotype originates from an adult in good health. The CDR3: CASSEPGQGWEKLFF. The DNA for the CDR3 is TGTGCCAGCAGTGAACCGGGACAGGGATGGGAAAAACTGTTTTTT.